What follows is one T cell receptor (beta chain) and its context. Its binding antigen is unknown. Within one base of it there is no much larger clone, and no base qualities were kept. Taken from cysteine to phenylalanine, the CDR3 has 11 residues. The kept DNA is CDR3 alone, 33 bases in frame from the first base. Looking up the germline V gene yields CDR1 SGHRS and CDR2 YFSETQ. V was cut back by 4 bases and J by 1 base, leaving a gap of 2 bases between them. This entry comes from a study of PD-1 blockade in classical Hodgkin lymphoma (dated by TCRdb to the early 2020s). In the study overall: A peripheral blood immune signature of response to PD-1 blockade in classical Hodgkin lymphoma was defined using TCR beta sequencing and CyTOF. The paper's findings and limits, for the study overall: The study was restricted to a single clinical trial cohort, and the causes of repertoire differences, possibly disease activity or prior therapy, were left undefined. Newly diagnosed patients were reported to have lower baseline TCR diversity than healthy donors, and relapsed/refractory patients were reported to have lower baseline TCR diversity still.

The Qiagen DNeasy kit was used to extract genomic DNA both from unsorted PBMCs and from the negatively selected CD4+ and CD8+ fractions. Amplification of TCR beta CDR3 regions was done by immunoSEQ multiplex PCR with primers that anneal to V and J segments. A synthetic immune receptor repertoire was used to minimize amplification bias, and remaining bias was computationally removed after sequencing. As for how the authors treated the data: Custom Python scripts were used to quantify repertoire diversity as the Shannon entropy index. The unsorted, CD4+ and CD8+ repertoires were each analyzed separately, with the exception of combined analyses, where CD4+ and CD8+ sequences were merged in silico. Entries here come from immuneACCESS through TCRdb and include only in-frame sequences with V and J called. Some clones fail to appear in such tables; in the studies checked, an unresolved V gene covers under half of the shortfall, and the cause of the remainder is unknown. That table furnishes V, J and clone size, whereas the DNA furnished D and trimming. The sample table lists 21,000 or so clones, around 87% of them with a count of one. In total, the top ten clones hold less than 7.5% of the sample.

The sample's time point label is to be understood as: newly diagnosed, previously untreated cHL patient sample. Magnetic negative selection with a Miltenyi CD8+ T cell isolation kit was used to purify CD8+ T cells from thawed PBMCs. PBMCs from patients with newly diagnosed, previously untreated classical Hodgkin lymphoma were sequenced as a comparison group for the relapsed/refractory trial patients. After peripheral blood was drawn into 8 mL Vacutainer Cell Preparation Tubes, PBMCs were isolated by centrifugation and then cryopreserved. Purified CD4+ and CD8+ fractions were prepared only for cases where an additional PBMC sample was available. Magnetically labelled cells were removed on LS columns in a quadroMACS separator, and the flow-through was retained as the purified fraction.

The sequencing sample was made of CD8+ T cells from blood. This receptor was taken from a human donor with classical Hodgkin lymphoma. In this chain, TRBV5-1 is recombined with TRBJ2-5, with no D gene named confidently. The CDR3 has the sequence CASSSQETQYF. The DNA reads as follows: TGCGCCAGCAGCAGCCAAGAGACCCAGTACTTC.